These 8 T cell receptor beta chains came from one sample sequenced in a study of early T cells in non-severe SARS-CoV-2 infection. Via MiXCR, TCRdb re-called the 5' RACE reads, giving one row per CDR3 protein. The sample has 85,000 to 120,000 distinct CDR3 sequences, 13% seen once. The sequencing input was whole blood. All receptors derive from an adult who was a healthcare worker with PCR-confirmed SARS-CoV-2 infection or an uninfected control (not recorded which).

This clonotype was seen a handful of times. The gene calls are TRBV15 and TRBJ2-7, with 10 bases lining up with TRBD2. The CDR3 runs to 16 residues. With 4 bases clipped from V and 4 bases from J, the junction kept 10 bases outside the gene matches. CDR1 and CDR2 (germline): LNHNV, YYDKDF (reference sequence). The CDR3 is CATSKTVASGSYEQYF. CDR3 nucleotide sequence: TGTGCCACCAGCAAAACTGTCGCTAGCGGGAGTTACGAGCAGTACTTC.

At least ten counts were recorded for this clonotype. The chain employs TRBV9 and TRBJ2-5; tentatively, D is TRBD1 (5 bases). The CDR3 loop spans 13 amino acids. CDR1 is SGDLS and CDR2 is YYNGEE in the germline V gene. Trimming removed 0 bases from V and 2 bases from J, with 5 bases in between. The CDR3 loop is CASSVGTQETQYF. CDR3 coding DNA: TGTGCCAGCAGCGTAGGGACACAAGAGACCCAGTACTTC. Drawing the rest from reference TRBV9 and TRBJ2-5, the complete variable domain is DSGVTQTPKHLITATGQRVTLRCSPRSGDLSVYWYQQSLDQGLQFLIQYYNGEERAKGNILERFSAQQFPDLHSELNLSSLELGDSALYFCASSVGTQETQYFGPGTRLLVL.

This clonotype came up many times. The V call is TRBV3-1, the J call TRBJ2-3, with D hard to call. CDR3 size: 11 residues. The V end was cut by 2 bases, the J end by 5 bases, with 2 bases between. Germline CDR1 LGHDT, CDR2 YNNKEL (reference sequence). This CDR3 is CASSQRDTQYF. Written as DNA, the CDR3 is TGTGCCAGCAGCCAAAGAGATACGCAGTATTTT.

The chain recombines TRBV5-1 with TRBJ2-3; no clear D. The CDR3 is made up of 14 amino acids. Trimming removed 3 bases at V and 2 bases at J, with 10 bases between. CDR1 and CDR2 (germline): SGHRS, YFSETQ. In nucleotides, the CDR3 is TGCGCCAGCAGCTACTCTAGGGTCACAGATACGCAGTATTTT. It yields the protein CASSYSRVTDTQYF. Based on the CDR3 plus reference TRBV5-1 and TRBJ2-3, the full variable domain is KAGVTQTPRYLIKTRGQQVTLSCSPISGHRSVSWYQQTPGQGLQFLFEYFSETQRNKGNFPGRFSGRQFSNSRSEMNVSTLELGDSALYLCASSYSRVTDTQYFGPGTRLTVL.

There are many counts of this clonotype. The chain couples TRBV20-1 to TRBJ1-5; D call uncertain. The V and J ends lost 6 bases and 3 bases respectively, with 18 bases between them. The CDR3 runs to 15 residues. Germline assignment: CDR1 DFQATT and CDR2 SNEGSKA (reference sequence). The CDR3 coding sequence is TGCAGTGCCCGACCAACCGGGAGAACCAATCAGCCCCAGCATTTT. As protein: CSARPTGRTNQPQHF.

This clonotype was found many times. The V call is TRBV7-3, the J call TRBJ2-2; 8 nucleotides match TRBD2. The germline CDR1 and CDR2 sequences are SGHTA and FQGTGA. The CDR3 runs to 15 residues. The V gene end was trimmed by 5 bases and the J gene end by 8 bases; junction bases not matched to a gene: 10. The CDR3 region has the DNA TGTGCCAGCAGCCAATTAGCGGGGCAGCGAGGGGAGCTGTTTTTT. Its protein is CASSQLAGQRGELFF.

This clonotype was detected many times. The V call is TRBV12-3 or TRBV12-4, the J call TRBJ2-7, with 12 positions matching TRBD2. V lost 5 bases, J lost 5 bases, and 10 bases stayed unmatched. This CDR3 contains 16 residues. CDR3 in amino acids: CASSPRTSGTGHEQYF. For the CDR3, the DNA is TGTGCCAGCAGTCCCCGGACTAGCGGGACCGGCCACGAGCAGTACTTC.

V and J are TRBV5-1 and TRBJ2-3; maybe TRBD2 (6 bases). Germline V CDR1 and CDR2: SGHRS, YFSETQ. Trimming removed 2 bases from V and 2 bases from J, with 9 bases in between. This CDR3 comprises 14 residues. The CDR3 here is CASSLSGDTDTQYF. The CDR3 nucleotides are TGCGCCAGCAGCTTATCGGGGGACACAGATACGCAGTATTTT.